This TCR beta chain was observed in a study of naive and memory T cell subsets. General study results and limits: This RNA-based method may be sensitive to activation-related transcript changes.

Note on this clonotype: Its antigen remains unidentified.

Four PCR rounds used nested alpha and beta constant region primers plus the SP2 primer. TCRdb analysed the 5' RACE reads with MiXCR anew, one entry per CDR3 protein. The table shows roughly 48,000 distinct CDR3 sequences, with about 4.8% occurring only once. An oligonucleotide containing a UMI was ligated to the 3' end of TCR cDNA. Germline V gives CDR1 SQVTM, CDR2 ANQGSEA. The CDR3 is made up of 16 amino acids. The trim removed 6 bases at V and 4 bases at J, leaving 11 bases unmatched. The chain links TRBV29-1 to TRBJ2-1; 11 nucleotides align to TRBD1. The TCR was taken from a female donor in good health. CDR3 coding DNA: TGCAGCGTGGGGACAGGGGGAGCGATAGATTACAATGAGCAGTTCTTC. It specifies CSVGTGGAIDYNEQFF.